The 26 T cell receptor beta chains below were found in one sample sequenced in a study of cytomegalovirus exposure and HLA in healthy donors. PCR primers comprised 60 Vbeta and 13 Jbeta primers. Method: immunoSEQ multiplex PCR; TCRdb's copy keeps in-frame clones and lacks some. Among approximately 110,000 clones listed, 65% to 85% were seen once. Sequencing was carried out using PBMCs. The receptor source for this set is a middle-aged man in good health and CMV-seronegative.

V gene TRBV6-6 combines with J gene TRBJ1-5, with unresolved D. V shed 4 bases and J shed 11 bases, with 12 bases lying between them. CDR3 length: 12 amino acids. CDR1 MNHNY and CDR2 SVGAGI come from the germline V gene (reference sequence). This chain's CDR3 is CASSFPPRTQHF. DNA for the CDR3: TGTGCCAGCAGTTTTCCCCCTAGGACCCAGCATTTT.

This rearrangement joins TRBV7-9 to TRBJ1-2; TRBD1 agrees at 9 bases. The CDR3 covers 14 residues. Germline V gene sequence: CDR1 SEHNR, CDR2 FQNEAQ (reference sequence). The V segment lost 6 bases and the J segment 7 bases; nucleotides outside the gene matches: 9. The CDR3 nucleotides read TGTGCCAGCAGTTTGGACAGGGGATTTGGTGGCTACACCTTC. Its translation is CASSLDRGFGGYTF.

The rearrangement links TRBV28 to TRBJ2-5, with D tentatively TRBD1 (6 bases). In germline, CDR1 is MDHEN, CDR2 SYDVKM. The CDR3 loop spans 15 amino acids. The ends were cut back, 1 base at V and 3 bases at J, with 12 bases in the middle. The DNA for the CDR3 is TGTGCCAGCAGTTTATTCGGACAGCCCAAAGAGACCCAGTACTTC. This encodes CASSLFGQPKETQYF.

The CDR3 loop is CASSTRDRGTGELFF. The CDR3 nucleotides read TGTGCCAGCAGTACCCGGGACAGGGGGACCGGGGAGCTGTTTTTT. The chain employs TRBV6-5 and TRBJ2-2; TRBD1 matches at 11 bases. The CDR3 spans 15 residues. The ends lost 5 bases at V and 5 bases at J; junction bases unmatched: 4. Germline CDR1 reads MNHEY; CDR2 reads SVGAGI.

This chain joins TRBV7-8 and TRBJ2-7; TRBD1 is a possible D gene (5 bases). Near its end, the DNA agrees better with TRBJ2-5, so the J call may be wrong. The CDR3 consists of 12 residues. Germline-derived CDR1 and CDR2 are SGHVS and FQNEAQ. CDR3 sequence reads: CASSLVGRTQYF. CDR3 nucleotide sequence: TGTGCCAGCAGCTTAGTGGGGCGGACCCAGTACTTC.

The rearrangement links TRBV30 to TRBJ2-2; 7 bases align to TRBD2. Germline assignment: CDR1 GTSNPN and CDR2 SVGIG (reference sequence). The CDR3 totals 17 residues. Germline trimming cut 3 bases from V and 0 bases from J; bases unmatched to any gene: 10. In nucleotides, the CDR3 is TGTGCCTGGAGGCAGGAGGGAGGGACTACGAACACCGGGGAGCTGTTTTTT. Its protein product is CAWRQEGGTTNTGELFF.

The V and J genes are TRBV7-9 and TRBJ1-1; D call uncertain. The CDR3 loop spans 13 amino acids. The V gene's germline CDR1 is SEHNR and CDR2 FQNEAQ (reference sequence). Trimming pared 5 bases from V and 3 bases from J, leaving 10 bases between. Here the CDR3 reads CASSVPGDTEAFF. CDR3 coding DNA: TGTGCCAGCAGCGTTCCGGGAGACACTGAAGCTTTCTTT. The whole variable domain, remainder taken from reference TRBV7-9 and TRBJ1-1, is DTGVSQNPRHKITKRGQNVTFRCDPISEHNRLYWYRQTLGQGPEFLTYFQNEAQLEKSRLLSDRFSAERPKGSFSTLEIQRTEQGDSAMYLCASSVPGDTEAFFGQGTRLTVV.

This clone was picked up a small number of times. The gene calls are TRBV6-5 and TRBJ2-3; D remains unclear. The germline gives CDR1 MNHEY, CDR2 SVGAGI. V dropped 2 bases and J dropped 0 bases, with 12 bases sitting between them. CDR3 length equals 16 residues. The CDR3 protein is CASSYDWSPSTDTQYF. The CDR3 nucleotides read TGTGCCAGCAGTTACGACTGGTCCCCTAGCACAGATACGCAGTATTTT.

The chain employs TRBV7-9 and TRBJ2-7; D unclear. V was clipped by 0 bases and J by 3 bases, with 6 bases between them. Germline CDR1 is SEHNR and CDR2 is FQNEAQ (reference sequence). The CDR3 extends over 13 amino acids. This CDR3 is CASSLAPGYEQYF. The CDR3 region has the DNA TGTGCCAGCAGCTTAGCCCCGGGCTACGAGCAGTACTTC. The variable domain in full, with the rest retrieved from reference TRBV7-9 and TRBJ2-7, is DTGVSQNPRHKITKRGQNVTFRCDPISEHNRLYWYRQTLGQGPEFLTYFQNEAQLEKSRLLSDRFSAERPKGSFSTLEIQRTEQGDSAMYLCASSLAPGYEQYFGPGTRLTVT.

The chain couples TRBV5-4 to TRBJ2-1, with TRBD1 matching over 8 bases. V lost 4 bases to trimming and J lost 7 bases; unmatched junction nucleotides: 13. Germline V gene sequence: CDR1 SGHNT, CDR2 YYREEE (reference sequence). The length of the CDR3 is 16 residues. CDR3 sequence: CASSRGQGGRLNEQFF. Here the CDR3 DNA reads TGTGCCAGCAGCCGAGGACAGGGCGGCCGTCTTAATGAGCAGTTCTTC.

This rearrangement joins TRBV10-3 to TRBJ1-2, with a tentative D call TRBD1 (6 bases). Trimming took off 7 bases at V and 4 bases at J, with 22 bases between the two ends. Germline V CDR1 and CDR2: ENHRY, SYGVKD. This CDR3 comprises 16 residues. The CDR3 DNA reads TGTGCCATCATGCACGGTGGGGGGGCCGGATTCTATGGCTACACCTTC. As protein: CAIMHGGGAGFYGYTF.

The V gene is TRBV19, the J gene TRBJ2-7, with D perhaps TRBD1 (7 bases). Germline V CDR1 and CDR2: LNHDA, SQIVND (reference sequence). V dropped 8 bases and J dropped 12 bases, with 29 bases sitting between them. The CDR3 is made up of 15 amino acids. CDR3 nucleotide sequence: TGTGCCAGTGCCCCTGGAGGGACAGACCAGCGGCGGGGGTACTTC. Encoded protein: CASAPGGTDQRRGYF.

The rearrangement links TRBV28 to TRBJ1-6; D not resolved. Trimming left V 1 base short and J 10 bases short, with 11 bases between. CDR1 MDHEN and CDR2 SYDVKM come from the germline V gene. The CDR3 runs to 14 residues. CDR3 nucleotides: TGTGCCAGCAGTTTATTTGGGCTTGGGTCACCCCTCCACTTT. Its protein product is CASSLFGLGSPLHF.

This clone showed up just a few times. The chain is built from TRBV6-1 and TRBJ2-2, with D maybe TRBD2 (6 bases). Per germline, CDR1 MNHNS and CDR2 SASEGT. The ends were cut back, 4 bases at V and 5 bases at J, with 20 bases in the middle. The CDR3 consists of 17 residues. CDR3 sequence: CASSATGPLGGTGELFF. Written as DNA, the CDR3 is TGTGCCAGCAGTGCAACGGGACCCCTCGGAGGGACCGGGGAGCTGTTTTTT.

The J gene is TRBJ2-7, the V gene TRBV7-3; perhaps TRBD2 as D (7 bases). V dropped 2 bases and J dropped 5 bases, with 10 bases sitting between them. Per the germline V gene, CDR1 is SGHTA and CDR2 is FQGTGA. This CDR3 spans 13 amino acids. CDR3 region: CASSLGGANEQYF. CDR3 bases: TGTGCCAGCAGCTTAGGGGGGGCCAACGAGCAGTACTTC.

This clone was seen a single time. This sequence joins TRBV6-6 and TRBJ2-5; D might be TRBD2 (6 bases). V lost 6 bases, J lost 5 bases, and 19 bases lay in between. Germline CDR1 and CDR2: MNHNY and SVGAGI (reference sequence). CDR3 length equals 15 residues. CDR3 nucleotide sequence: TGTGCCAGCAGCCAGACAACGCGGGGCCGGGAGACCCAGTACTTC. Residues: CASSQTTRGRETQYF.

The chain recombines TRBV10-3 with TRBJ1-4, with 7 bases that match TRBD1. The germline V gene has CDR1 ENHRY and CDR2 SYGVKD. With V trimmed by 4 bases and J by 0 bases, 5 bases remained unmatched. The CDR3 runs to 16 residues. The CDR3 nucleotides read TGTGCCATCAGTGCAAGTGACAGGGCAACTAATGAAAAACTGTTTTTT. Protein: CAISASDRATNEKLFF.

This chain connects TRBV5-4 to TRBJ2-2, with D unresolved. Trimming shortened V by 1 base and J by 1 base, and 5 bases separated the two germline ends. The CDR3 is 14 amino acids. Germline loops: CDR1 SGHNT, CDR2 YYREEE (reference sequence). Written as DNA, the CDR3 is TGTGCCAGCAGCTTGATCAGGAACACCGGGGAGCTGTTTTTT. Translated, it gives CASSLIRNTGELFF.

The V and J genes are TRBV9 and TRBJ2-2; 8 positions agree with TRBD1. The J segment lost 3 bases and the V segment lost 2 bases, leaving 0 bases of the junction unmatched. Germline values: CDR1 SGDLS, CDR2 YYNGEE. The CDR3 is made up of 14 amino acids. Written as DNA, the CDR3 is TGTGCCAGCAGCGTGACAGGGGACACCGGGGAGCTGTTTTTT. This encodes CASSVTGDTGELFF.

This chain uses TRBV27 with TRBJ1-3, with 9 bases that match TRBD1. Germline assignment: CDR1 MNHEY and CDR2 SMNVEV (reference sequence). Trimming cost V 1 base and J 6 bases; bases outside gene matches: 4. The CDR3 runs 15 residues. This chain's CDR3 is CASSLWGDRENTIYF. CDR3 nucleotides: TGTGCCAGCAGTTTATGGGGGGACAGGGAAAACACCATATATTTT.

The gene calls are TRBV11-3 and TRBJ2-3; TRBD1 aligns across 10 bases. Germline lookup yields CDR1 SGHNT and CDR2 YENEEA. CDR3 length: 17 amino acids. V dropped 1 base and J dropped 3; count of bases not matched to a gene: 7. DNA for the CDR3: TGTGCCAGCAGCTTAGGTCCGGGACAGGGGCCGACAGATACGCAGTATTTT. Translation: CASSLGPGQGPTDTQYF.

The chain recombines TRBV5-1 with TRBJ2-5; 15 nucleotides agree with TRBD2. V trimming: 4 bases; J trimming: 5 bases; junction bases outside the gene matches: 9. CDR1 is SGHRS, CDR2 YFSETQ, per germline. This CDR3 region has 17 residues. CDR3 protein: CASSPGTSGGRKETQYF. CDR3 DNA sequence: TGCGCCAGCAGCCCAGGGACTAGCGGGGGGCGCAAGGAGACCCAGTACTTC.

The chain joins TRBV7-3 to TRBJ2-7, with 7 bases fitting TRBD1. CDR1 is SGHTA, CDR2 FQGTGA, per germline. The V segment lost 2 bases and the J segment 6 bases; nucleotides outside the gene matches: 1. CDR3 size: 12 residues. For the CDR3, the DNA is TGTGCCAGCAGCTTAGGGACAGCCGAGCAGTACTTC. Translation: CASSLGTAEQYF.

The chain joins TRBV4-3 to TRBJ2-1; perhaps TRBD1 as D (5 bases). Trimming shortened V by 0 bases and J by 6 bases, and 15 bases separated the two germline ends. Germline CDR1 and CDR2: LGHNA and YSLEER. The CDR3 is 16 amino acids. CDR3 DNA: TGCGCCAGCAGCCAAGACGGGTCAGGGATGGTCAATGAGCAGTTCTTC. It is translated as CASSQDGSGMVNEQFF.

The chain is built from TRBV6-5 and TRBJ2-5, with 11 bases that match TRBD1. The J call may be mistaken, given a closer DNA end match to TRBJ2-7. Per the germline V gene, CDR1 is MNHEY and CDR2 is SVGAGI. This CDR3 is 15 amino acids long. The CDR3 reads CASSYHGQGANEQYF. The DNA for the CDR3 is TGTGCCAGCAGTTACCATGGACAGGGGGCGAACGAGCAGTACTTC.

V usage is TRBV29-1 and J usage is TRBJ1-1; 10 nucleotides agree with TRBD1. Germline CDR1 and CDR2: SQVTM and ANQGSEA. The trim removed 4 bases at V and 0 bases at J, leaving 5 bases unmatched. The CDR3 has 15 amino acids. CDR3 in DNA: TGCAGCGTTGGGGGGACAGGGGCTATGAACACTGAAGCTTTCTTT. Translation: CSVGGTGAMNTEAFF.